This TCR beta chain was sequenced for a study of T cells in Graves' hyperthyroidism and ophthalmopathy. Study overall: Upon initial diagnosis and before any treatment, peripheral blood was collected. Notes on the study in general: Most thyroid clonotypes with frequency above 0.001 were detected in blood.

The CDR3 has 15 amino acids. Germline V lookup: CDR1 SGHAT, CDR2 FQNNGV. The V end lost 8 bases, the J end lost 0 bases, and 14 bases lay between the germline ends. The authors took PBMCs from 10 ml fresh peripheral blood. This clonotype was observed many times. Antigen: not known. Amplification of TCR beta CDR3 regions used RNA as the template. HTBI primers were used for first-round RT-PCR of the TCR CDR3. TCRdb re-called the multiplex PCR reads with MiXCR, one entry per CDR3 protein. This sample yields around 300,000 distinct CDR3 sequences, of which around 13% are seen a single time; 20% to 25% belongs to the top ten.

V is TRBV11-2 and J is TRBJ2-4, with D unresolved. This receptor was identified in a woman aged 25 to 39 with Graves' hyperthyroidism. Sequencing was done on a sample of blood. The CDR3 is CASSEGIIAKNIQYF. The CDR3 nucleotides are TGTGCCAGCTCGGAAGGGATTATAGCCAAAAACATTCAGTACTTC.